These T cell receptor beta chains were read from a single sample in a study of cytomegalovirus exposure and HLA in healthy donors. Clones were sequenced by immunoSEQ multiplex PCR, and TCRdb holds only the in-frame ones, with some missing. Here the sample spans roughly 100,000 clones, about 68% being singletons. Material for sequencing was PBMCs. The source of these receptors is a man younger than 45 in good health and CMV-seropositive. Each CDR3 is given with its conserved first and last residue. A D gene is named only where the DNA matches it firmly. Expanded clones get a size class; other rows say once, few or many, or leave the size out.

d_call clone_size j_call v_call cdr3_nt cdr3_aa
TRBD1 NA TRBJ1-5 TRBV11-2 TGTGCCAGCAGCCGGGACAGGGAGGGTCAGCCCCAGCATTTT CASSRDREGQPQHF
NA NA TRBJ1-1 TRBV6-5 TGTGCCAGCATATGGGGAGTCGACACTGAAGCTTTCTTT CASIWGVDTEAFF
TRBD1 NA TRBJ2-7 TRBV11-2 TGTGCCAGCAGCACACAGGGGATGGGGAACTACGAGCAGTACTTC CASSTQGMGNYEQYF
TRBD1 NA TRBJ1-2 TRBV5-6 TGTGCCAGCAGCCCCTCCACGGACAGGGGGCGAAGCGGCTACACCTTC CASSPSTDRGRSGYTF
NA NA TRBJ2-3 TRBV5-1 TGCGCCAGCAGCTTGGGATTTACGGCAGATACGCAGTATTTT CASSLGFTADTQYF
NA few TRBJ1-2 TRBV2 TGTGCCAGCAGTTCGTTCGTGGGCTACACCTTC CASSSFVGYTF
TRBD1 NA TRBJ2-1 TRBV6-1 TGTGCCAGCAGTGAATTGACAGGGGGACGGCACAATGAGCAGTTCTTC CASSELTGGRHNEQFF
NA NA TRBJ1-1 TRBV5-6 TGTGCCAGCAGCAGGGGTGGTTTCGGACAGAGCACTGAAGCTTTCTTT CASSRGGFGQSTEAFF
TRBD1 NA TRBJ2-3 TRBV5-1 TGCGCCAGCAGCCAAATGACAGGGGCCACAGATACGCAGTATTTT CASSQMTGATDTQYF
TRBD1 NA TRBJ2-3 TRBV6-1 TGTGCCAGCAGGGAGGACAGGGCAAGTTATACGCAGTATTTT CASREDRASYTQYF
NA NA TRBJ2-5 TRBV4-2 TGTGCCAACAGCCAAGTCGACTATCAAGAGACCCAGTACTTC CANSQVDYQETQYF
TRBD2 NA TRBJ2-7 TRBV4-1 TGCGCCAGCAGCGAACTAGCGGGGTCAACCTCCTACGAGCAGTACTTC CASSELAGSTSYEQYF
NA NA TRBJ1-2 TRBV5-1 TGCGCCAGCAGCGGCGGGGGGGGGAACCATGGCTACACCTTC CASSGGGGNHGYTF
TRBD1 NA TRBJ1-1 TRBV4-1 TGCGCCAGCAACGGACAGGGAAAGGTAGAGAACACTGAAGCTTTCTTT CASNGQGKVENTEAFF
NA few TRBJ2-2 TRBV10-1 TGCGCCAGCAGTGAGTCCCCTAGCTACGGGGAGCTGTTTTTT CASSESPSYGELFF
TRBD2 NA TRBJ2-7 TRBV13 TGCGCCAGCATCCGCGCGGGGGGATCCTACGAGCAGTACTTC CASIRAGGSYEQYF
TRBD2 NA TRBJ2-3 TRBV4-1 TGCGCCAGCAGCCTCCCCCGACTAGCTCAAAGCACAGATACGCAGTATTTT CASSLPRLAQSTDTQYF
NA NA TRBJ2-2 TRBV9 TGTGCCAGCAGCGTAGTGGGCAGGTCCTACACCGGGGAGCTGTTTTTT CASSVVGRSYTGELFF
TRBD2 NA TRBJ2-1 TRBV19 TGTGCCAGTAGTATTGGTTTAGCGGGGCTAAATGAGCAGTTCTTC CASSIGLAGLNEQFF
NA few TRBJ2-1 TRBV9 TGTGCCAGCACCACCGGGGGTGGCTCCTACAATGAGCAGTTCTTC CASTTGGGSYNEQFF
TRBD1 once TRBJ2-3 TRBV6-5 TGTGCCAGCAGTTGGACAGGGGGCGAAGCAGATACGCAGTATTTT CASSWTGGEADTQYF
NA few TRBJ2-5 TRBV18 TGTGCCAGCTCACCCGGCGACAGGTGGGGGGAGACCCAGTACTTC CASSPGDRWGETQYF
NA few TRBJ2-3 TRBV9 TGTGCCAGCAGCTCTGGACAGACCGATACGCAGTATTTT CASSSGQTDTQYF
TRBD2 NA TRBJ2-5 TRBV7-2 TGTGCCAGCAGCGCTTTTACTGGGGGGGTGGGAGAGACCCAGTACTTC CASSAFTGGVGETQYF
NA NA TRBJ2-1 TRBV10-3 TGTGCCATCAGTGAGGCTAACTCCTACAATGAGCAGTTCTTC CAISEANSYNEQFF
TRBD1 NA TRBJ2-7 TRBV5-6 TGTGCCAGCAGCTCCAAAGCCGGGACAGGACTTTACGAGCAGTACTTC CASSSKAGTGLYEQYF
NA few TRBJ1-1 TRBV27 TGTGCCAGCAGTTTCTTGGGAGTTACTGAAGCTTTCTTT CASSFLGVTEAFF
NA few TRBJ1-6 TRBV2 TGTGCCAGCAGTCAGACAGGTGCCGTTACAGCCCTCCACTTT CASSQTGAVTALHF
TRBD2 NA TRBJ2-1 TRBV2 TGTGCCAGCAGTGGGTTAGCGGGGGGGCCGGGGGAGCAGTTCTTC CASSGLAGGPGEQFF
TRBD2 NA TRBJ2-1 TRBV19 TGTGCCAGTAGCCCCTCCTCGGGGGGCTCCTACAATGAGCAGTTCTTC CASSPSSGGSYNEQFF
NA NA TRBJ1-6 TRBV2 TGTGCCAGCATTGACCGGAGCTCCTATAATTCACCCCTCCACTTT CASIDRSSYNSPLHF
NA NA TRBJ2-5 TRBV5-1 TGCGCCAGCAGCTTCGGTATCAAAGGGGGTCAAGAGACCCAGTACTTC CASSFGIKGGQETQYF
NA few TRBJ1-1 TRBV29-1 TGCAGCCTTGAAGGGCAGGCTAACACTGAAGCTTTCTTT CSLEGQANTEAFF
TRBD2 NA TRBJ2-2 TRBV2 TGTGCCAGCAGAGGGACTAGCACCGACACCGGGGAGCTGTTTTTT CASRGTSTDTGELFF
TRBD1 NA TRBJ1-2 TRBV5-6 TGTGCCAGCAGCTTGGAGGGGGCAAGCTATGGCTACACCTTC CASSLEGASYGYTF
NA NA TRBJ1-1 TRBV19 TGTGCCAGTCAGGACCAAGAGGCGGGAATTCCTGAAGCTTTCTTT CASQDQEAGIPEAFF
NA NA TRBJ2-1 TRBV7-3 TGTGCCAGCAGTCCCGATCCGGCCTACAATGAGCAGTTCTTC CASSPDPAYNEQFF
TRBD2 few TRBJ2-7 TRBV6-6 TGTGCCAGCAGAACCCCCGGGACTAGGACCTACGAGCAGTACTTC CASRTPGTRTYEQYF